This entry features one T cell receptor (beta chain) sequence. These data originate in a study of PD-L1 blockade in urothelial cancer. TCRdb keeps only in-frame clones here, not all; method: immunoSEQ multiplex PCR. The sample lists about 100,000 clones; approximately 91% were seen once. The CDR3 extends over 15 amino acids. Trimming pared 2 bases from V and 3 bases from J, leaving 11 bases between. Germline lookup yields CDR1 LNHNV and CDR2 YYDKDF (reference sequence). This clonotype was obtained from a woman over 75 with urothelial cancer. Here the sequenced sample was PBMCs, taken around atezolizumab (anti-PD-L1) treatment. This chain joins TRBV15 and TRBJ1-5, with D possibly matching TRBD1 (6 bases). The CDR3 here is CATSRTQGNNQPQHF. Here the CDR3 DNA reads TGTGCCACCAGCAGAACACAGGGAAACAATCAGCCCCAGCATTTT.